The next 13 T cell receptor beta chains were all read from a single sample in a study of vaccination and CD4 T cells after COVID-19 (dated by TCRdb to 2021 to 2024). Library preparation employed PCR. Sequencing was carried out with an Illumina iSeq 100. TCR sequencing of DNA from cultured CD4+ T cells used the Oncomine TCR Beta short-read assay at the Johns Hopkins FTIC core. Clones were called with MiXCR by TCRdb after fastp trimmed the public reads at Q25, and only in-frame beta chains were retained. Records with the same CDR3 protein are collapsed into one entry carrying the most frequent genes and DNA. The sample data list roughly 14,000 distinct CDR3 sequences, and 50% to 60% of these were observed just once. The ten top clones hold approximately 12% of the sample. In the paper's terms, the treatment or condition label means: roughly 10-day PBMC culture with coronavirus spike peptide pools or control peptides (ViraFEST assay).

For these TCRs, the target antigens are not known. Sequences were obtained from CD4+ T cells from blood, cultured in vitro. These receptors were collected from a human donor who had recovered from COVID-19.

This sequence joins TRBV28 and TRBJ1-4, with D maybe TRBD1 (5 bases). V was cut by 6 bases and J by 2 bases, with 10 bases left in between. The germline CDR1 and CDR2 sequences are MDHEN and SYDVKM. The CDR3 runs to 14 residues. The DNA for the CDR3 is TGTGCCAGCAGCCGACAGAGTACTAATGAAAAACTGTTTTTT. Translation gives CASSRQSTNEKLFF.

The CDR3 nucleotides are TGTGCCAGCAGCTCGCAGGGTTCCTACGAGCAGTACTTC. Translated, it gives CASSSQGSYEQYF. V usage is TRBV5-4 and J usage is TRBJ2-7; TRBD1 might be the D (5 bases). V lost 3 bases, J lost 1 base, and 8 bases lay in between. Germline CDR1 and CDR2: SGHNT and YYREEE (reference sequence). The CDR3 loop spans 13 amino acids.

The chain uses TRBV30 and TRBJ2-7; D is perhaps TRBD2 (6 bases). Between the trimmed V and J ends, which lost 3 bases and 2 bases, there was a span of 14 bases. Germline V lookup: CDR1 GTSNPN, CDR2 SVGIG (reference sequence). This CDR3 comprises 14 residues. The CDR3 region is CAWRREDITYEQYF. The CDR3 DNA is TGTGCCTGGAGGAGGGAGGACATCACCTACGAGCAGTACTTC.

J is TRBJ2-5 and V is TRBV4-1, with D perhaps matching TRBD2 (6 bases). Deletions cut 4 bases from V and 5 bases from J, with 11 bases between. The germline CDR1 and CDR2 sequences are MGHRA and YSYEKL. The CDR3 contains 13 residues. CDR3 in DNA: TGCGCCAGCAGCCGACTAGTCGGCGAGACCCAGTACTTC. Translating it yields CASSRLVGETQYF.

A remark on this clonotype: Sequence at one end of the junction differs from germline and may be a read error. This sequence joins TRBV7-2 and TRBJ2-1, with D possibly TRBD2 on 6 matching bases. This CDR3 comprises 14 residues. CDR1 and CDR2 from the germline V gene are SGHTA and FQGNSA. For the CDR3, the DNA is TGTGCCAGCAGCCTAGCTGGAGGGGTCCATGAGCAGTTCTTC. Its protein is CASSLAGGVHEQFF. Supplemented by reference TRBV7-2 and TRBJ2-1, the full variable domain reads GAGVSQSPSNKVTEKGKDVELRCDPISGHTALYWYRQSLGQGLEFLIYFQGNSAPDKSGLPSDRFSAERTGGSVSTLTIQRTQQEDSAVYLCASSLAGGVHEQFFGPGTRLTVL.

The V call is TRBV12-3 or TRBV12-4, the J call TRBJ1-2, with D unresolved. The CDR3 runs to 15 residues. V was cut by 5 bases and J by 2 bases, with 15 bases left in between. This chain's CDR3 is CASSHSLTLNYGYTF. For the CDR3, the DNA is TGTGCCAGCAGTCACAGTTTAACCCTCAACTATGGCTACACCTTC.

V gene TRBV5-1 combines with J gene TRBJ1-5, with 9 bases aligning to TRBD1. Germline loops: CDR1 SGHRS, CDR2 YFSETQ. V lost 4 bases, J lost 2 bases, and 13 bases stayed unmatched. The CDR3 sequence is 18 residues long. CDR3 nucleotides: TGCGCCAGCAGCCCGACGCCCTTGGACAGGGGCCGCAATCAGCCCCAGCATTTT. Its protein is CASSPTPLDRGRNQPQHF.

J is TRBJ2-6 and V is TRBV27, with D perhaps matching TRBD1 (6 bases). The V gene lost 2 bases and the J gene lost 0 bases, with 11 bases spanning the gap. Germline loops: CDR1 MNHEY, CDR2 SMNVEV (reference sequence). The CDR3 has 17 residues. The CDR3 loop reads CASSLRQGNSGANVLTF. Written as DNA, the CDR3 is TGTGCCAGCAGTTTACGTCAGGGGAACTCTGGGGCCAACGTCCTGACTTTC.

This clonotype has just a few counts. V gene TRBV10-3 combines with J gene TRBJ1-2, with a possible D match to TRBD1 (6 bases). V was pared by 3 bases and J by 7 bases, with 18 bases between. Germline CDR1 reads ENHRY; CDR2 reads SYGVKD. The CDR3 contains 15 residues. The CDR3 sequence: CAISDVNRQDGGYTF. The CDR3 DNA reads as TGTGCCATCAGTGACGTTAATAGACAGGATGGTGGCTACACCTTC.

This sequence joins TRBV19 and TRBJ1-1; 8 bases fit TRBD1. Germline CDR1 and CDR2: LNHDA and SQIVND (reference sequence). V dropped 4 bases and J dropped 0; count of bases not matched to a gene: 4. This CDR3 has 15 amino acids. The CDR3 loop reads CASSTGQVLNTEAFF. The CDR3 DNA reads TGTGCCAGTAGTACGGGACAGGTCCTGAACACTGAAGCTTTCTTT.

This clonotype has just a few counts. The V and J genes are TRBV12-5 and TRBJ1-1, with D unclear. This CDR3 comprises 13 residues. The germline V gene has CDR1 LGHNT and CDR2 FRNRAP. The V end was cut by 1 base, the J end by 1 base, with 4 bases between. As DNA, the CDR3 is TGTGCTAGTGGTTTGGGGGGGAACACTGAAGCTTTCTTT. Its translation is CASGLGGNTEAFF.

This chain links TRBV4-1 with TRBJ1-2; D gene uncertain. CDR3 length: 17 residues. Trimming stripped 0 bases from V and 4 bases from J, with 18 bases between. Germline lookup yields CDR1 MGHRA and CDR2 YSYEKL. The CDR3 DNA follows: TGCGCCAGCAGCCAAGACCGGAGGACTTTCCTCACCTATGGCTACACCTTC. It is translated as CASSQDRRTFLTYGYTF.

This clonotype showed up just once. V usage is TRBV7-9 and J usage is TRBJ1-1; tentatively, D is TRBD1 (5 bases). V gave up 1 base and J gave up 1 base, with 7 bases separating them. CDR3 length equals 14 residues. The germline gives CDR1 SEHNR, CDR2 FQNEAQ (reference sequence). The CDR3 coding sequence is TGTGCCAGCAGCTTAGACGGGGGGAACACTGAAGCTTTCTTT. Translating gives CASSLDGGNTEAFF.